These 19 T cell receptor beta chains were sequenced from one sample in a study of cytomegalovirus exposure and HLA in healthy donors. PCR employed 60 Vbeta and 13 Jbeta primers. Sequencing used immunoSEQ multiplex PCR; TCRdb keeps in-frame clones, though not all of them. The repertoire holds 200,000 to 250,000 clones, around four fifths seen once, with about 2.6% in the top ten. The sequenced material came from PBMCs. These receptors originate from a woman in her thirties or forties in good health and CMV-seronegative.

The genes are TRBV28 and TRBJ2-4; D unclear. Trimming removed 6 bases from V and 5 bases from J, with 8 bases in between. The germline V gene encodes CDR1 MDHEN and CDR2 SYDVKM. The CDR3 length is 12 residues. CDR3 coding DNA: TGTGCCAGCAGCCCGAGAGAAAACATTCAGTACTTC. As protein: CASSPRENIQYF.

The V and J genes are TRBV5-6 and TRBJ2-3, with 8 bases identical to TRBD2. In germline, CDR1 is SGHDT, CDR2 YYEEEE. This CDR3 comprises 14 residues. Trimming cost V 4 bases and J 4 bases; bases outside gene matches: 5. CDR3 in amino acids: CASSPGGGPDTQYF. The CDR3 DNA reads TGTGCCAGCAGCCCCGGCGGGGGGCCAGATACGCAGTATTTT.

The J gene is TRBJ1-1, the V gene TRBV6-1, with TRBD1 identical over 11 bases. The junction had 10 bases not matched to a gene; V was cut back by 6 bases and J by 7 bases. This CDR3 contains 15 residues. Germline CDR1 and CDR2: MNHNS and SASEGT. This chain's CDR3 is CASRAAGDRGNEAFF. CDR3 nucleotides: TGTGCCAGCAGAGCGGCCGGGGACAGGGGGAATGAAGCTTTCTTT.

The V gene is TRBV30, the J gene TRBJ1-1; tentatively, D is TRBD1 (6 bases). The CDR3 totals 13 residues. V lost 0 bases and J 5 bases, leaving 10 bases between the germline ends. Germline assignment: CDR1 GTSNPN and CDR2 SVGIG (reference sequence). CDR3 DNA: TGTGCCTGGAGTGTTGGGACATCGACTGAAGCTTTCTTT. Its protein is CAWSVGTSTEAFF. Supplemented by reference TRBV30 and TRBJ1-1, the full variable domain reads SQTIHQWPATLVQPVGSPLSLECTVEGTSNPNLYWYRQAAGRGLQLLFYSVGIGQISSEVPQNLSASRPQDRQFILSSKKLLLSDSGFYLCAWSVGTSTEAFFGQGTRLTVV.

This chain connects TRBV7-9 to TRBJ1-1; 10 positions agree with TRBD1. V was pared by 0 bases and J by 7 bases, with 2 bases of the junction left unmatched. Germline CDR1 reads SEHNR; CDR2 reads FQNEAQ (reference sequence). This CDR3 contains 14 residues. The CDR3 region is CASSLAGQGNEAFF. The CDR3 DNA reads as TGTGCCAGCAGCTTAGCGGGACAGGGGAATGAAGCTTTCTTT.

The chain carries TRBV28 and TRBJ1-5, with 8 bases that match TRBD1. The germline V gene has CDR1 MDHEN and CDR2 SYDVKM. The CDR3 has 13 residues. Losses at the gene ends were 5 bases for V and 6 bases for J; bases not matched to a gene: 3. The chain's CDR3 is CASSRQGTQPQHF. The CDR3 bases are TGTGCCAGCAGTAGACAGGGGACTCAGCCCCAGCATTTT.

The J gene is TRBJ1-5, the V gene TRBV7-2; TRBD1 might be the D (5 bases). Trimming took off 1 base at V and 3 bases at J, with 7 bases between the two ends. The CDR3 is 14 amino acids. Germline lookup yields CDR1 SGHTA and CDR2 FQGNSA. The CDR3 here is CASSLGQPNQPQHF. DNA for the CDR3: TGTGCCAGCAGCTTAGGACAGCCCAATCAGCCCCAGCATTTT.

The chain joins TRBV10-1 to TRBJ2-7; 10 bases agree with TRBD1. CDR1 is WNHNN, CDR2 SYGVQD, per germline (reference sequence). The CDR3 has 12 amino acids. Losses at the gene ends were 8 bases for V and 5 bases for J; bases not matched to a gene: 3. CDR3 sequence: CASGTGAHEQYF. As DNA, the CDR3 is TGCGCCAGCGGGACAGGGGCCCACGAGCAGTACTTC.

This chain uses TRBV4-1 with TRBJ2-7; possible D gene TRBD1, 5 bases. Between the trimmed V and J ends, which lost 3 bases and 4 bases, there was a span of 13 bases. This CDR3 is built from 14 residues. From germline, CDR1 is MGHRA and CDR2 YSYEKL. For the CDR3, the DNA is TGCGCCAGCAGCCAGTCAAGGGGCACGTACGAGCAGTACTTC. This translates into CASSQSRGTYEQYF.

The chain employs TRBV28 and TRBJ2-1, with D possibly TRBD2 on 5 matching bases. CDR1 is MDHEN, CDR2 SYDVKM, per germline. This CDR3 is built from 14 residues. The germline V and J ends were trimmed by 3 bases and 9 bases, with 15 bases remaining between them. The CDR3 nucleotides are TGTGCCAGCAGTTTCATTGTCGGGGAGAGTGAGCAGTTCTTC. It codes for CASSFIVGESEQFF.

The V gene is TRBV4-1, the J gene TRBJ1-5; TRBD1 matches 7 bases. Germline CDR1 reads MGHRA; CDR2 reads YSYEKL. The V gene end was trimmed by 3 bases and the J gene end by 4 bases; junction bases not matched to a gene: 6. This CDR3 has 15 residues. CDR3 sequence reads: CASSQAPGGNQPQHF. Written as DNA, the CDR3 is TGCGCCAGCAGCCAGGCCCCAGGGGGAAATCAGCCCCAGCATTTT.

V and J are TRBV6-1 and TRBJ2-2, with 7 positions matching TRBD2. The CDR3 totals 14 residues. Germline V gene data show CDR1 as MNHNS and CDR2 as SASEGT. V lost 9 bases, J lost 6 bases, and 10 bases stayed unmatched. The CDR3 region has the DNA TGTGCCAGTGGGGGGGGTGTCCCCTCCGGGGAGCTGTTTTTT. This gives the protein CASGGGVPSGELFF.

The chain links TRBV4-1 to TRBJ2-2; 10 bases map to TRBD1. Trimming cost V 4 bases and J 1 base; bases outside gene matches: 9. Germline assignment: CDR1 MGHRA and CDR2 YSYEKL. CDR3 length equals 18 residues. Here the CDR3 DNA reads TGCGCCAGCAGCCTGGGACAGGGGAAGGGGAGGAACACCGGGGAGCTGTTTTTT. Translated: CASSLGQGKGRNTGELFF.

As to this clone: Different DNA sequences within this sample yield the same CDR3. The chain employs TRBV7-9 and TRBJ2-7, with D possibly TRBD2 on 5 matching bases. Per germline, CDR1 SEHNR and CDR2 FQNEAQ (reference sequence). The CDR3 sequence is 13 residues long. The V and J ends lost 5 bases and 0 bases respectively, with 8 bases between them. The CDR3 sequence is CASSRESSYEQYF. CDR3 DNA sequence: TGTGCCAGCAGCCGGGAAAGCTCCTACGAGCAGTACTTC.

The rearrangement uses TRBV5-8 and TRBJ1-1, with D perhaps matching TRBD1 (6 bases). CDR3 length: 16 amino acids. Germline values: CDR1 SGHTS, CDR2 YDEGEE. V lost 3 bases to trimming and J lost 1 base, with 16 bases between them. The CDR3 here is CASSWGRGGENTEAFF. The CDR3 coding sequence is TGTGCCAGCAGCTGGGGGAGAGGGGGGGAGAACACTGAAGCTTTCTTT.

V and J are TRBV5-6 and TRBJ2-7; 10 nucleotides match TRBD2. The trim removed 3 bases at V and 5 bases at J, leaving 14 bases unmatched. Germline V gives CDR1 SGHDT, CDR2 YYEEEE. CDR3 length: 17 amino acids. The CDR3 is CASSYDKSSGSIHEQYF. Here the CDR3 DNA reads TGTGCCAGCAGCTACGACAAATCTAGCGGGAGCATCCACGAGCAGTACTTC.

The V call is TRBV6-1, the J call TRBJ2-3; D is possibly TRBD2 (6 bases). Trimming removed 3 bases from V and 2 bases from J, with 12 bases in between. This CDR3 is built from 15 residues. CDR1 and CDR2 (germline): MNHNS, SASEGT. The CDR3 reads CASSDQRVVTDTQYF. The CDR3 bases are TGTGCCAGCAGTGATCAGCGGGTAGTCACAGATACGCAGTATTTT.

V gene TRBV13 combines with J gene TRBJ2-7; 10 bases agree with TRBD2. This CDR3 has 16 residues. Trimming cost V 3 bases and J 6 bases; bases outside gene matches: 11. Per germline, CDR1 PRHDT and CDR2 FYEKMQ (reference sequence). As DNA, the CDR3 is TGTGCCAGCAGCTTTGGGATAAAGCGGGAGGGCCCCGAGCAGTACTTC. The encoded protein is CASSFGIKREGPEQYF.

The chain links TRBV7-3 to TRBJ2-2; a possible D gene is TRBD2 (6 bases). V was shortened by 2 bases and J by 5 bases, with 12 bases between the two germline ends. The V gene's germline CDR1 is SGHTA and CDR2 FQGTGA. This CDR3 comprises 15 residues. CDR3 residues: CASSLDLAGTGELFF. CDR3 sequence (DNA): TGTGCCAGCAGCTTAGACCTTGCGGGGACCGGGGAGCTGTTTTTT.